This T cell receptor (beta chain) stems from a study of T-cell reconstitution after alpha-beta-depleted transplantation in children. Preparing the TCRbeta library involved the use of unique molecular identifiers. TCRdb used MiXCR to reprocess the PCR reads, holding one entry per CDR3 protein. The table includes 440,000 or so distinct CDR3 sequences, roughly two fifths detected once. Whole-study results and caveats: The high TCRbeta diversity at day 60 in some patients came from surviving recipient T cells and thymic progenitors.

With respect to this clonotype: Its antigen is not known.

The CDR3 runs 15 residues. Germline V lookup: CDR1 MNHEY, CDR2 SVGAGI. V dropped 2 bases and J dropped 1 base, with 11 bases sitting between them. The source was PBMCs, collected before TCRalphabeta/CD19-depleted stem cell transplant. The chain combines TRBV6-5 with TRBJ2-5, with a tentative D call TRBD2 (5 bases). This clonotype originated in a girl aged 2-10 years with aplastic anemia, due to receive a stem cell transplant. The CDR3 DNA reads TGTGCCAGCAGTTACGGGGAGAGATTCCAAGAGACCCAGTACTTC. Protein product: CASSYGERFQETQYF.